A single sample is the source of the 25 T cell receptor beta chains below, sequenced in a study of T cells in women clearing cervical HPV infection. Assay: immunoSEQ multiplex PCR; the TCRdb copy retains only in-frame clones and omits some. This sample's table reports about 20,000 clones. Sequencing used blood buffy coat. The source is a woman aged 18-70 years with a cervical HPV16 infection that either progressed to CIN3+ or cleared (not recorded which).

As for this clone: The read is 3 residues too short to cover the CDR3 end, so that end is filled in from the germline J gene. This chain connects TRBV2 to TRBJ2-4; 7 bases are a match to TRBD1. The CDR3 is 16 amino acids. Germline CDR1 reads SNHLY; CDR2 reads FYNNEI. Incomplete CDR3 DNA: TGTGCCAGCAGTGAATTGGGACAGACTATAAACTATGGT. Translating gives CASSELGQTINYG. The CDR3 as a whole reads CASSELGQTINYGQYF.

Details on this clone: The read terminates 3 residues ahead of where the CDR3 ends, so the germline J gene completes it. This chain links TRBV7-2 with TRBJ2-5, with 9 bases that match TRBD2. V shed 0 bases, J shed 0 bases, and the junction held 5 bases outside the gene matches. CDR1 and CDR2 from the germline V gene are SGHTA and FQGNSA. The CDR3 extends over 17 amino acids. Incomplete CDR3 DNA: TGTGCCAGCAGCTTAGCGCTTGCGGGGGGGTACCAAGAGACC. Protein sequence: CASSLALAGGYQET. In full, the CDR3 is CASSLALAGGYQETQYF.

The CDR3 protein is CASSELAGWNEQFF. CDR3 DNA, as far as it was read: TGTGCCAGCAGCGAACTAGCGGGGTGGAATGAG. This sequence joins TRBV7-9 and TRBJ2-1; 10 bases fit TRBD2. The missing CDR3 end, 3 residues past where the read stops, is filled in from the germline J gene. Germline V lookup: CDR1 SEHNR, CDR2 FQNEAQ (reference sequence). Germline trimming cut 5 bases from V and 7 bases from J; bases unmatched to any gene: 5. This CDR3 has 14 amino acids.

With respect to this clone: The read is 3 residues too short to cover the CDR3 end, so that end is filled in from the germline J gene. The V call is TRBV10-2, the J call TRBJ2-3, with 10 bases fitting TRBD2. Germline V gene sequence: CDR1 WSHSY, CDR2 SAAADI. CDR3 length: 17 amino acids. Trimming at V came to 2 bases and at J to 4 bases, leaving 9 bases not matched to a gene. CDR3 DNA, as far as it was read: TGCGCCAGCAGTGAGAACCCAGCGGGAGGGCCGGCAGATACG. Residues: CASSENPAGGPADT. Given in full, the CDR3 is CASSENPAGGPADTQYF.

Of note for this clone: The CDR3 end falls 3 residues outside the read, so it is completed with the germline J gene. The chain couples TRBV19 to TRBJ1-4; TRBD1 aligns across 9 bases. Germline CDR1 is LNHDA and CDR2 is SQIVND (reference sequence). The length of the CDR3 is 16 residues. The CDR3 spells CASTNRGRGGANVLFF. The covered CDR3 bases are TGTGCCAGTACTAACAGGGGGCGGGGTGGGGCCAACGTA.

Turning to this clone: The read finishes 3 residues shy of the CDR3 end, and the germline J gene is used to complete it. Additional DNA sequences in this sample encode the identical CDR3. The chain links TRBV5-4 to TRBJ2-7; D is undetermined. Germline V CDR1 and CDR2: SGHNT, YYREEE (reference sequence). This CDR3 comprises 12 residues. V lost 0 bases, J lost 6 bases, and 7 bases lay in between. The DNA read from the CDR3 is TGTGCCAGCAGCTTGGACTCCGGCGAG. This translates into CASSLDSGE. The complete CDR3 sequence is CASSLDSGEQYF.

Remarks on this clone: The read halts 3 residues ahead of the CDR3 end, with the missing end drawn from the germline J gene. This chain joins TRBV28 and TRBJ1-2; 7 bases are shared with TRBD1. From germline, CDR1 is MDHEN and CDR2 SYDVKM. The CDR3 consists of 11 residues. The V and J ends lost 4 bases and 7 bases, in that order; junction bases with no gene match: 0. This CDR3 is CASSYRGGYTF. The sequenced part of the CDR3 DNA is TGTGCCAGCAGTTACAGGGGTGGC.

As regards this clone: The read stops 3 residues short of the end of the CDR3; the missing end is completed from the germline J gene. This chain connects TRBV11-2 to TRBJ2-4; 9 nucleotides line up with TRBD2. CDR3 length: 15 amino acids. Germline V gene data show CDR1 as SGHAT and CDR2 as FQNNGV. The CDR3 sequence is CASSLSGGIQETQYF. The CDR3 DNA, read in part, is TGTGCCAGCAGCCTCAGCGGGGGGATCCAAGAGACT.

Notes on this clone: The read comes to an end 3 residues before the CDR3 does, leaving the germline J gene to fill in the end. The V gene is TRBV12-5, the J gene TRBJ2-1; TRBD1 agrees at 8 bases. Germline assignment: CDR1 LGHNT and CDR2 FRNRAP. This CDR3 contains 16 residues. Trimming cost V 3 bases and J 4 bases; bases outside gene matches: 8. The DNA read from the CDR3 is TGTGCTAGTGGTTTCCTTGGGACAGGCGGATACAATGAG. This gives the protein CASGFLGTGGYNE. The entire CDR3 protein reads CASGFLGTGGYNEQFF.

With regard to this clone: The missing CDR3 end, 3 residues past where the read stops, is filled in from the germline J gene. The chain recombines TRBV12-3 or TRBV12-4 with TRBJ1-4; D is undetermined. V lost 8 bases and J 0 bases, leaving 10 bases between the germline ends. The CDR3 has 14 residues. The CDR3 sequence: CASAKTTTNEKLFF. The CDR3 bases that were read are TGTGCCAGCGCAAAGACTACAACTAATGAAAAA.

Comments on this clone: The read stops 3 residues short of the end of the CDR3; the missing end is completed from the germline J gene. This sample also contains other DNA sequences that code for the same CDR3. The chain carries TRBV7-3 and TRBJ2-3, with TRBD2 matching 10 bases. Germline V gene lookup returns CDR1 SGHTA and CDR2 FQGTGA. CDR3 size: 13 residues. J lost 6 bases, V lost 3 bases, and 0 bases had no gene match. CDR3 amino acids: CASSLGLADTQYF. The CDR3 bases that were read are TGTGCCAGCAGCTTGGGACTAGCGGATACG.

Remarks on this clone: Read sequence stops 3 residues before the CDR3 end, and the germline J gene provides the missing end. The V gene is TRBV7-2, the J gene TRBJ2-3; TRBD1 is a possible D gene (5 bases). Trimming took off 2 bases at V and 6 bases at J, with 9 bases between the two ends. Germline CDR1 reads SGHTA; CDR2 reads FQGNSA. The CDR3 covers 13 residues. CDR3: CASSLTRADTQYF. The CDR3 bases that were read are TGTGCCAGCAGCTTAACCAGGGCTGATACG.

About this clone: Sequencing ends 3 residues short of the CDR3 end; the germline J gene provides the rest. The chain combines TRBV11-2 with TRBJ1-2; TRBD1 aligns across 8 bases. This CDR3 has 15 residues. The germline gives CDR1 SGHAT, CDR2 FQNNGV. CDR3 DNA, as far as it was read: TGTGCCAGCAGCTTATCCCAAAGGACAGGGAAAGGC. It yields the protein CASSLSQRTGKG. The full CDR3 is CASSLSQRTGKGYTF.

Details on this clone: The CDR3 goes on 3 residues after the read ends, and that part is filled in from the germline J gene. This chain links TRBV20-1 with TRBJ2-2, with TRBD2 identical over 8 bases. V was clipped by 3 bases and J by 4 bases; unmatched bases: 10. Germline V gene data show CDR1 as DFQATT and CDR2 as SNEGSKA (reference sequence). CDR3 length: 16 amino acids. The DNA read from the CDR3 is TGCAGTGCTAGGAATCCCGGGACTAGGGGCACCGGGGAG. Protein sequence: CSARNPGTRGTGE. The full CDR3 protein is CSARNPGTRGTGELFF.

Points on this clone: The read ends 3 residues shy of where the CDR3 ends; the end is completed using the germline J gene. The rearrangement links TRBV6-2 or TRBV6-3 to TRBJ2-1, with 7 bases lining up with TRBD2. V lost 2 bases and J lost 0; bases outside the gene matches: 7. Per the germline V gene, CDR1 is MNHEY and CDR2 is SVGEGT. The CDR3 is 17 amino acids. The sequenced part of the CDR3 DNA is TGTGCCAGCAGTTACAATAGCGGGTTTAGCTCCTACAATGAG. It translates to CASSYNSGFSSYNE. The CDR3 reads in full as CASSYNSGFSSYNEQFF.

About this clone itself: The CDR3 goes on 3 residues after the read ends, and that part is filled in from the germline J gene. The chain couples TRBV5-1 to TRBJ1-2; no definite D call. The CDR3 contains 16 residues. CDR1 is SGHRS and CDR2 is YFSETQ in the germline V gene. The sequenced part of the CDR3 DNA is TGCGCCAGCAGCCCTAACCTAGCGGGAGGAGCATATACC. This codes for CASSPNLAGGAYT. The complete CDR3 reads CASSPNLAGGAYTYTF.

To note about this clone: The junction and the germline gene differ at one end; a read error may be behind it. The read falls 3 residues short of the CDR3 end, and the missing part is taken from the germline J gene. V gene TRBV4-2 combines with J gene TRBJ2-2; 10 bases line up with TRBD2. The germline CDR1 and CDR2 sequences are LGHNA and YNFKEQ. The CDR3 contains 17 residues. The CDR3 bases that were read are TGCGCCAGCAGCCAAGATCCCCTAGCGGGAGTAGGCGGGGAG. Translating it yields CASSQDPLAGVGGE. From start to end, the CDR3 is CASSQDPLAGVGGELFF.

Worth noting for this clone: A read error may produce the germline difference seen at one junction end. The CDR3 goes on 3 residues after the read ends, and that part is filled in from the germline J gene. At the DNA level, this CDR3 is encoded by other sequences in the same sample as well. The chain is built from TRBV7-2 and TRBJ1-3; D possibly corresponds to TRBD1 (5 bases). Germline V gives CDR1 SGHTA, CDR2 FQGNSA. This CDR3 spans 14 amino acids. The CDR3 bases that were read are TGTGCCAGCAGCTTAGTTGGGGGGGGAAACACT. Amino acids: CASSLVGGGNT. Given in full, the CDR3 is CASSLVGGGNTIYF.

In the case of this clone: Sequencing ends 3 residues short of the CDR3 end; the germline J gene provides the rest. The chain recombines TRBV5-6 with TRBJ1-5; D possibly corresponds to TRBD1 (5 bases). V was shortened by 1 base and J by 7 bases, with 12 bases between the two germline ends. Germline CDR1 is SGHDT and CDR2 is YYEEEE. CDR3 length: 14 amino acids. The CDR3 loop reads CASSLMRGRQPQHF. CDR3 bases read: TGTGCCAGCAGCTTGATGAGGGGAAGGCAGCCC.

A word on this clone: The read terminates 3 residues before the CDR3 end, so the remaining end is supplied by the germline J gene. Different DNA sequences within this sample yield the same CDR3. J is TRBJ1-3 and V is TRBV18; 7 bases fit TRBD1. Germline CDR1 is KGHSH and CDR2 is LQKENI. The V and J ends lost 3 bases and 6 bases, in that order; junction bases with no gene match: 8. The CDR3 totals 15 residues. The sequenced part of the CDR3 DNA is TGTGCCAGCTCACCTTCAACAGGGGTGGTAAACACC. Amino acids: CASSPSTGVVNT. From start to end, the CDR3 is CASSPSTGVVNTIYF.

In regard to this clone: The read comes to an end 3 residues before the CDR3 does, leaving the germline J gene to fill in the end. J is TRBJ1-2 and V is TRBV7-9; D remains ambiguous. CDR3 length: 14 residues. Germline lookup yields CDR1 SEHNR and CDR2 FQNEAQ (reference sequence). The CDR3 DNA, read in part, is TGTGCCAGCAGCTTACTTCGACTAGCGGGAGAA. Protein: CASSLLRLAGE. The entire CDR3 is CASSLLRLAGEYTF.

Concerning this clone itself: The read is 3 residues too short to cover the CDR3 end, so that end is filled in from the germline J gene. This chain joins TRBV20-1 and TRBJ2-1; TRBD2 matches at 14 bases. Losses at the gene ends were 1 base for V and 3 bases for J; bases not matched to a gene: 11. The V gene's germline CDR1 is DFQATT and CDR2 SNEGSKA (reference sequence). The CDR3 is made up of 19 amino acids. The covered CDR3 bases are TGCAGTGCTAGAGCCCTAGGGGGACTAGCGGGAGAGAACTACAATGAG. Translating it yields CSARALGGLAGENYNE. The full CDR3 protein is CSARALGGLAGENYNEQFF.

With regard to this clone: The read is 3 residues too short to cover the CDR3 end, so that end is filled in from the germline J gene. The chain links TRBV28 to TRBJ2-1, with 12 nucleotides matching TRBD2. The V gene end was trimmed by 5 bases and the J gene end by 9 bases; junction bases not matched to a gene: 8. CDR1 MDHEN and CDR2 SYDVKM come from the germline V gene. This CDR3 spans 15 amino acids. This CDR3 is CASSLLAGGPLEQFF. The covered CDR3 bases are TGTGCCAGCAGTCTGCTAGCGGGAGGGCCTCTTGAG.

This clone is called medium-sized based on its frequency. The read halts 3 residues ahead of the CDR3 end, with the missing end drawn from the germline J gene. This chain links TRBV18 with TRBJ2-4; D is perhaps TRBD1 or TRBD2 (6 bases each). There are 17 residues in the CDR3. Trimming cost V 3 bases and J 3 bases, with 18 bases left between them. In germline, CDR1 is KGHSH, CDR2 LQKENI. The sequenced part of the CDR3 DNA is TGTGCCAGCTCACCGGTGATCAGGGGAGGCCTCAAAAACATT. Translated, it gives CASSPVIRGGLKNI. The entire CDR3 sequence reads CASSPVIRGGLKNIQYF.

With respect to this clone: From the germline J gene comes the end of the CDR3, since the read stops 3 residues before it. The rearrangement joins TRBV5-1 to TRBJ2-2; possibly TRBD2 for D (5 bases). The germline V gene has CDR1 SGHRS and CDR2 YFSETQ. The CDR3 has 13 amino acids. The covered CDR3 bases are TGCGCCAGCAGCCCCGGGGATGGGGAAAAG. Protein: CASSPGDGEK. The entire CDR3 sequence reads CASSPGDGEKLFF. Complete variable domain (other parts from reference TRBV5-1 and TRBJ2-2): KAGVTQTPRYLIKTRGQQVTLSCSPISGHRSVSWYQQTPGQGLQFLFEYFSETQRNKGNFPGRFSGRQFSNSRSEMNVSTLELGDSALYLCASSPGDGEKLFFGEGSRLTVL.